A single sample is the source of the 26 T cell receptor beta chains below, sequenced in a study of early stage breast cancer tumors (dated by TCRdb to 2016 to 2017). The method behind the library was the immunoSEQ multiplex PCR assay. TCRdb stores this immuneACCESS table with in-frame sequences only. Part of the clones is absent; in the studies checked, under half of the shortfall reflects unresolved V genes, and no reason is known for the rest. This sample is represented by about 5,000 clones; 70% of them were singletons. Around 14% of the sample rests with the top ten. The sequencing sample was made of breast tumor tissue. The receptors originated from a person in their sixties or seventies with breast cancer.

The chain combines TRBV21-1 with TRBJ1-4; TRBD1, the D gene given by the table, was not confirmed from the DNA. TRBV21-1 is tagged as a pseudogene. This CDR3 comprises 16 residues. CDR3 protein: CASSTTGQTTNEKLFF. The CDR3 DNA reads as TGTGCCAGCAGCACCACGGGACAGACAACTAATGAAAAACTGTTTTTT.

The chain links TRBV5-6 to TRBJ2-1; tentative D call: TRBD1 (6 bases). Germline CDR1 SGHDT, CDR2 YYEEEE. Trimming shortened V by 1 base and J by 14 bases, and 13 bases separated the two germline ends. The CDR3 covers 12 residues. CDR3 in DNA: TGTGCCAGCAGCTTGCCCCAGGGGTTAAAGTTCTTC. The encoded protein is CASSLPQGLKFF.

This clone occurred a few times. The chain carries TRBV2 and TRBJ2-3; 7 nucleotides line up with TRBD1. In germline, CDR1 is SNHLY, CDR2 FYNNEI. With V trimmed by 7 bases and J by 4 bases, 11 bases remained unmatched. CDR3 length equals 15 residues. This chain's CDR3 is CASNRDSVYSDTQYF. DNA for the CDR3: TGTGCCAGCAATCGGGACAGCGTGTATTCAGATACGCAGTATTTT.

This chain uses TRBV5-6 with TRBJ1-2, with D hard to call. This CDR3 spans 13 amino acids. Trimming cost V 4 bases and J 3 bases, with 10 bases left between them. From germline, CDR1 is SGHDT and CDR2 YYEEEE. The CDR3 is CASSPDGDYGYTF. For the CDR3, the DNA is TGTGCCAGCAGCCCCGATGGGGACTATGGCTACACCTTC.

The rearrangement links TRBV7-8 to TRBJ2-7; 8 bases are a match to TRBD1. CDR3 length equals 14 residues. The germline gives CDR1 SGHVS, CDR2 FQNEAQ. Trimming cost V 6 bases and J 4 bases; bases outside gene matches: 8. In nucleotides, the CDR3 is TGTGCCAGCAGATTCGCAGACAGGGGTTACGAGCAGTACTTC. Translation: CASRFADRGYEQYF.

The J gene is TRBJ2-3, the V gene TRBV10-1; D may correspond to TRBD1 or TRBD2 (5 bases each). The V gene's germline CDR1 is WNHNN and CDR2 SYGVQD (reference sequence). Trimming shortened V by 7 bases and J by 5 bases, and 31 bases separated the two germline ends. This CDR3 has 19 residues. CDR3 DNA sequence: TGCGCCAGCACCACCGGACAAGGCCGGAATTGGCGGGTCGGAGATACGCAGTATTTT. Translation gives CASTTGQGRNWRVGDTQYF.

The CDR3 loop is CASSPTIRGPRTNYGYTF. CDR3 sequence (DNA): TGTGCCAGCAGCCCGACGATACGGGGACCGCGAACTAACTATGGCTACACCTTC. V gene TRBV4-2 combines with J gene TRBJ1-2; a weak D match, TRBD1 (5 bases). V was pared by 4 bases and J by 0 bases, with 21 bases between. This CDR3 comprises 18 residues. Germline V CDR1 and CDR2: LGHNA, YNFKEQ.

Sample share makes this clone medium-sized (0.01 to 0.1%). V gene TRBV28 combines with J gene TRBJ1-2, with D unclear. CDR3 size: 9 residues. Trimming left V 8 bases short and J 5 bases short, with 3 bases between. CDR1 and CDR2 (germline): MDHEN, SYDVKM. The CDR3 loop is CASGYGYTF. DNA for the CDR3: TGTGCCAGCGGGTATGGCTACACCTTC.

This clone appeared a few times. V gene TRBV30 combines with J gene TRBJ1-5; 7 bases line up with TRBD1. V gave up 3 bases and J gave up 3 bases; unmatched junction bases: 5. The CDR3 loop spans 14 amino acids. Germline V CDR1 and CDR2: GTSNPN, SVGIG (reference sequence). CDR3 amino acids: CAWRDRVFNQPQHF. The CDR3 DNA reads as TGTGCCTGGAGAGACAGGGTATTCAATCAGCCCCAGCATTTT.

The chain couples TRBV19 to TRBJ2-3; D might be TRBD1 or TRBD2, each matching 5 bases. The CDR3 spans 16 residues. Germline lookup yields CDR1 LNHDA and CDR2 SQIVND (reference sequence). Trimming cost V 5 bases and J 3 bases, with 18 bases left between them. The CDR3 coding sequence is TGTGCCAGTAGTGGGGACGGGGCTCCCCAAACAGATACGCAGTATTTT. Translated, it gives CASSGDGAPQTDTQYF.

The chain combines TRBV18 with TRBJ1-5; no clear D. Trimming took off 3 bases at V and 8 bases at J, with 11 bases between the two ends. This CDR3 contains 13 residues. The germline V gene encodes CDR1 KGHSH and CDR2 LQKENI. CDR3 region: CASSPLPGKPQHF. Written as DNA, the CDR3 is TGTGCCAGCTCACCCTTGCCTGGAAAGCCCCAGCATTTT.

This chain links TRBV6-5 with TRBJ2-7, with D perhaps TRBD1 (6 bases). This CDR3 is built from 12 residues. In germline, CDR1 is MNHEY, CDR2 SVGAGI. V was cut by 6 bases and J by 4 bases, with 10 bases left in between. CDR3 sequence: CASRRDNYEQYF. The CDR3 DNA is TGTGCCAGCAGGAGGGACAATTACGAGCAGTACTTC.

This chain joins TRBV6-1 and TRBJ2-7, with unresolved D. Germline V lookup: CDR1 MNHNS, CDR2 SASEGT. V was clipped by 10 bases and J by 2 bases, with 12 bases between them. CDR3 length: 12 amino acids. This CDR3 is CATTLGPYEQYF. DNA of the CDR3: TGTGCCACCACCCTAGGGCCCTACGAGCAGTACTTC.

This sequence joins TRBV2 and TRBJ2-4, with no clear D. Looked up from germline, CDR1 is SNHLY and CDR2 is FYNNEI. This CDR3 region has 15 residues. With 7 bases removed from V and 0 bases from J, the gap between germline ends came to 13 bases. In DNA, the CDR3 is TGTGCCAGCACCCGACAAACCCTAGCCAAAAACATTCAGTACTTC. The encoded protein is CASTRQTLAKNIQYF. The variable domain in full, with the rest retrieved from reference TRBV2 and TRBJ2-4, is EPEVTQTPSHQVTQMGQEVILRCVPISNHLYFYWYRQILGQKVEFLVSFYNNEISEKSEIFDDQFSVERPDGSNFTLKIRSTKLEDSAMYFCASTRQTLAKNIQYFGAGTRLSVL.

V gene TRBV7-9 combines with J gene TRBJ2-4; the D gene is possibly TRBD2 (5 bases). This CDR3 has 16 amino acids. CDR1 and CDR2 from the germline V gene are SEHNR and FQNEAQ (reference sequence). Trimming took off 5 bases at V and 2 bases at J, with 16 bases between the two ends. The CDR3 coding sequence is TGTGCCAGCAGCCCCTTGAGGGAGTGGTCCAAAAACATTCAGTACTTC. Its protein is CASSPLREWSKNIQYF.

By sample fraction, this clone is large. The chain is built from TRBV5-6 and TRBJ2-3, with no clear D. V gave up 4 bases and J gave up 5 bases, with 8 bases separating them. CDR1 is SGHDT, CDR2 YYEEEE, per germline. The length of the CDR3 is 12 residues. CDR3 nucleotides: TGTGCCAGCAGCCCCGTCGGAGATACGCAGTATTTT. The encoded protein is CASSPVGDTQYF.

The chain has TRBV6-6 and TRBJ1-1; D is possibly TRBD1 (6 bases). Trimming removed 6 bases from V and 5 bases from J, with 13 bases in between. Germline V lookup: CDR1 MNHNY, CDR2 SVGAGI (reference sequence). CDR3 size: 13 residues. The CDR3: CASSSGDKTEAFF. The CDR3 nucleotides read TGTGCCAGCAGCTCCGGGGACAAGACTGAAGCTTTCTTT.

This clone was counted a few times. This chain links TRBV15 with TRBJ1-2; D gene ambiguous. This CDR3 has 13 residues. V was pared by 0 bases and J by 6 bases, with 8 bases between. Per the germline V gene, CDR1 is LNHNV and CDR2 is YYDKDF (reference sequence). DNA of the CDR3: TGTGCCACCAGCAGAGAGGAGGGAGATGGCTACACCTTC. Translated: CATSREEGDGYTF.

The J gene is TRBJ2-1, the V gene TRBV11-2; perhaps TRBD2 as D (6 bases). Germline values: CDR1 SGHAT, CDR2 FQNNGV. V lost 2 bases, J lost 0 bases, and 11 bases lay in between. The CDR3 consists of 16 residues. The CDR3 loop is CASSLSAGSSYNEQFF. The CDR3 DNA is TGTGCCAGCAGCTTATCTGCCGGGAGCTCCTACAATGAGCAGTTCTTC.

The chain is built from TRBV9 and TRBJ2-1; 11 bases are shared with TRBD2. From germline, CDR1 is SGDLS and CDR2 YYNGEE. This CDR3 has 15 amino acids. The ends lost 4 bases at V and 4 bases at J; junction bases unmatched: 4. The CDR3 region is CASSLLAGDYNEQFF. For the CDR3, the DNA is TGTGCCAGCAGCCTACTAGCGGGAGATTACAATGAGCAGTTCTTC.

The chain links TRBV11-2 to TRBJ1-1, with D possibly TRBD1 on 6 matching bases. The V gene's germline CDR1 is SGHAT and CDR2 FQNNGV. Deletions cut 1 base from V and 1 base from J, with 10 bases between. CDR3 length: 15 amino acids. The CDR3 loop reads CASSLAGHTNTEAFF. CDR3 nucleotide sequence: TGTGCCAGCAGCTTAGCGGGACATACGAACACTGAAGCTTTCTTT.

This chain uses TRBV7-2 with TRBJ2-2, with 7 bases fitting TRBD2. Trimming cost V 7 bases and J 2 bases; bases outside gene matches: 7. This CDR3 spans 15 amino acids. Germline values: CDR1 SGHTA, CDR2 FQGNSA. CDR3 in amino acids: CASTPGLGNTGELFF. CDR3 DNA sequence: TGTGCCAGCACCCCTGGACTAGGCAACACCGGGGAGCTGTTTTTT.

This chain uses TRBV6-5 with TRBJ1-1, with a tentative D call TRBD1 (5 bases). Trimming stripped 2 bases from V and 9 bases from J, with 13 bases between. Germline CDR1 reads MNHEY; CDR2 reads SVGAGI. CDR3 size: 13 residues. The CDR3: CASSYERGAKAFF. The CDR3 bases are TGTGCCAGCAGTTACGAGCGGGGCGCCAAAGCTTTCTTT.

V gene TRBV10-1 combines with J gene TRBJ2-2, with a tentative D call TRBD1 (6 bases). This CDR3 spans 12 amino acids. Germline V lookup: CDR1 WNHNN, CDR2 SYGVQD (reference sequence). V lost 8 bases, J lost 7 bases, and 11 bases lay in between. This CDR3 reads CASSGVGGELFF. CDR3 in DNA: TGCGCCAGCTCAGGGGTCGGCGGGGAGCTGTTTTTT.

The chain combines TRBV19 with TRBJ2-5; 8 bases fit TRBD1. The CDR3 covers 17 residues. V trimming: 6 bases; J trimming: 7 bases; junction bases outside the gene matches: 19. Germline V lookup: CDR1 LNHDA, CDR2 SQIVND (reference sequence). The CDR3: CASRSGTGVWGGGTQYF. CDR3 bases: TGTGCCAGTAGGTCCGGGACAGGAGTCTGGGGAGGCGGGACCCAGTACTTC.

This clone showed up just a few times. This sequence joins TRBV5-5 and TRBJ2-1, with D perhaps TRBD2 (5 bases). Trimming stripped 0 bases from V and 0 bases from J, with 10 bases between. The CDR3 loop spans 16 amino acids. Germline V gene sequence: CDR1 SGHKS, CDR2 YYEKEE (reference sequence). CDR3 amino acids: CASSLGPGGSYNEQFF. The CDR3 nucleotides are TGTGCCAGCAGCTTGGGCCCTGGAGGCTCCTACAATGAGCAGTTCTTC.